These 20 T cell receptor beta chains were all obtained from the same sample, sequenced in a study of CD8+ T cells in alopecia areata. Sequencing relied on a cDNA template that was reverse transcribed from extracted RNA. The repertoire was sequenced with immunoSEQ multiplex PCR; TCRdb's copy has only in-frame clones and lacks some. The repertoire holds over 200,000 clones, with around 62% as singletons. The sequences come from CD4+ T cells sorted from blood, collected at week 0. All receptors come from a human donor with alopecia areata.

In this sample, this clone turned up a few times. This sequence joins TRBV25-1 and TRBJ1-4, with D hard to call. Germline V gene data show CDR1 as MGHDK and CDR2 as SYGVNS. This CDR3 spans 14 amino acids. V dropped 5 bases and J dropped 7 bases, with 14 bases sitting between them. In DNA form, the CDR3 reads TGTGCCAGCAGTCCTCCGGGAATGCTTGAAAAACTGTTTTTT. Translating it yields CASSPPGMLEKLFF.

The V and J genes are TRBV4-2 and TRBJ2-3; 14 bases are a match to TRBD2. There are 17 residues in the CDR3. The V and J ends lost 1 base and 0 bases, in that order; junction bases with no gene match: 0. Germline CDR1 reads LGHNA; CDR2 reads YNFKEQ. CDR3 DNA: TGTGCCAGCAGCCAAGGACTAGCGGGAGGGAGCACAGATACGCAGTATTTT. It encodes CASSQGLAGGSTDTQYF.

This chain uses TRBV9 with TRBJ2-4, with D perhaps matching TRBD1 or TRBD2 (5 bases each). The CDR3 loop spans 12 amino acids. Trimming shortened V by 4 bases and J by 15 bases, and 17 bases separated the two germline ends. The germline gives CDR1 SGDLS, CDR2 YYNGEE. CDR3 residues: CASSPSRGERYF. The CDR3 nucleotides read TGTGCCAGCAGCCCCTCCCGAGGGGAAAGGTACTTC.

CDR3 residues: CAYGTAHTEAFF. The CDR3 coding sequence is TGTGCCTATGGAACAGCCCACACTGAAGCTTTCTTT. This chain connects TRBV30 to TRBJ1-1; D is undetermined. V lost 7 bases to trimming and J lost 3 bases, with 12 bases between them. CDR1 is GTSNPN and CDR2 is SVGIG in the germline V gene (reference sequence). The CDR3 is 12 amino acids.

This clone was seen a handful of times. The J gene is TRBJ1-2, the V gene TRBV29-1; D remains unclear. CDR3 length equals 9 residues. Germline V lookup: CDR1 SQVTM, CDR2 ANQGSEA. Deletions cut 7 bases from V and 8 bases from J, with 8 bases between. The CDR3 region has the DNA TGCAGCGAGAGCGAAGGCTACACCTTC. Translated, it gives CSESEGYTF.

The chain uses TRBV28 and TRBJ1-2, with D tentatively TRBD1 (5 bases). This CDR3 is 13 amino acids long. Germline CDR1 MDHEN, CDR2 SYDVKM. The ends were cut back, 7 bases at V and 3 bases at J, with 12 bases in the middle. In nucleotides, the CDR3 is TGTGCCAGCACTTCCAGGGCCTACTATGGCTACACCTTC. Translated: CASTSRAYYGYTF.

The chain carries TRBV2 and TRBJ2-5, with TRBD1 as a possible D gene (6 bases). V was cut by 5 bases and J by 4 bases, with 14 bases left in between. There are 14 residues in the CDR3. The germline gives CDR1 SNHLY, CDR2 FYNNEI. The CDR3: CASSLRQAVETQYF. The CDR3 DNA follows: TGTGCCAGCAGTTTGAGACAGGCTGTAGAGACCCAGTACTTC.

This chain joins TRBV2 and TRBJ2-7; 11 bases are shared with TRBD1. V shed 2 bases and J 2 bases; nucleotides not matched to a gene: 2. Germline assignment: CDR1 SNHLY and CDR2 FYNNEI. The CDR3 runs 15 residues. DNA for the CDR3: TGTGCCAGCAGTGAAAGGGACAGGGGGGCCTACGAGCAGTACTTC. This codes for CASSERDRGAYEQYF.

The chain combines TRBV6-5 with TRBJ1-2, with D perhaps TRBD1 (6 bases). The CDR3 is 16 residues long. V was clipped by 0 bases and J by 0 bases, with 11 bases between them. CDR1 and CDR2 from the germline V gene are MNHEY and SVGAGI. Here the CDR3 reads CASSYSGQMPNYGYTF. The CDR3 DNA reads TGTGCCAGCAGTTACTCCGGACAGATGCCTAACTATGGCTACACCTTC.

The J gene is TRBJ2-3, the V gene TRBV30; tentatively, D is TRBD1 (6 bases). This CDR3 has 13 amino acids. V lost 4 bases and J 2 bases, leaving 10 bases between the germline ends. Germline V gene data show CDR1 as GTSNPN and CDR2 as SVGIG (reference sequence). The CDR3: CAWNQGPTDTQYF. CDR3 sequence (DNA): TGTGCCTGGAATCAGGGGCCCACAGATACGCAGTATTTT.

The genes are TRBV7-9 and TRBJ2-1; D tentatively reads TRBD1 or TRBD2 (5 bases each). This CDR3 is 18 amino acids long. The V gene's germline CDR1 is SEHNR and CDR2 FQNEAQ (reference sequence). The V end was cut by 2 bases, the J end by 9 bases, with 26 bases between. For the CDR3, the DNA is TGTGCCAGCAGCTTACTTCGTCGGAAGCGCGAGGGGTATCGTGAGCAGTTCTTC. Translation gives CASSLLRRKREGYREQFF. The whole variable domain, filled in from reference TRBV7-9 and TRBJ2-1, reads DTGVSQNPRHKITKRGQNVTFRCDPISEHNRLYWYRQTLGQGPEFLTYFQNEAQLEKSRLLSDRFSAERPKGSFSTLEIQRTEQGDSAMYLCASSLLRRKREGYREQFFGPGTRLTVL.

V and J are TRBV15 and TRBJ1-1, with 7 positions matching TRBD1. The CDR3 is 17 amino acids. The ends lost 3 bases at V and 3 bases at J; junction bases unmatched: 13. Germline assignment: CDR1 LNHNV and CDR2 YYDKDF (reference sequence). Written as DNA, the CDR3 is TGTGCCACCAGCAGGGACTACATGACAGGGTACGACACTGAAGCTTTCTTT. Amino acids: CATSRDYMTGYDTEAFF.

This clone showed up just a few times. The chain employs TRBV5-1 and TRBJ2-1; TRBD2 is a possible D gene (6 bases). Germline assignment: CDR1 SGHRS and CDR2 YFSETQ. The CDR3 has 15 amino acids. V lost 4 bases and J lost 6, with 17 bases in between. CDR3 bases: TGCGCCAGCAGCCTTAGCCCCGGGGGAGCCAATGAGCAGTTCTTC. Its protein product is CASSLSPGGANEQFF.

This clone showed up just a few times. J is TRBJ2-3 and V is TRBV25-1; the match to TRBD2 covers 10 bases. V was pared by 4 bases and J by 4 bases, with 2 bases of the junction left unmatched. CDR1 is MGHDK, CDR2 SYGVNS, per germline. There are 14 residues in the CDR3. The CDR3 sequence: CASSVLAGADTQYF. Here the CDR3 DNA reads TGTGCCAGCAGTGTCCTAGCGGGGGCAGATACGCAGTATTTT.

A note on this clone: Its ends do not fully match the called genes, so a read error is possible. The gene calls are TRBV5-4 and TRBJ2-5; TRBD1 matches at 7 bases. CDR1 is SGHNT and CDR2 is YYREEE in the germline V gene (reference sequence). The CDR3 covers 15 residues. CDR3 DNA: TGTGCCAGCAGATTGGACAGGAGAGCCCAAGAGACCCAGTACTTC. It codes for CASRLDRRAQETQYF.

The V gene is TRBV5-4, the J gene TRBJ2-3; D perhaps matches TRBD2 (6 bases). There are 14 residues in the CDR3. The germline gives CDR1 SGHNT, CDR2 YYREEE (reference sequence). V dropped 9 bases and J dropped 2 bases, with 16 bases sitting between them. The CDR3 sequence: CAIQTSLNTDTQYF. The CDR3 DNA follows: TGTGCCATCCAGACTAGTCTTAACACAGATACGCAGTATTTT.

The chain uses TRBV5-6 and TRBJ2-5; TRBD2 agrees at 8 bases. Looked up from germline, CDR1 is SGHDT and CDR2 is YYEEEE. The CDR3 consists of 15 residues. V gave up 3 bases and J gave up 2 bases; unmatched junction bases: 6. The CDR3 protein is CASSSLAGPQETQYF. In DNA, the CDR3 is TGTGCCAGCAGCTCATTAGCGGGACCACAAGAGACCCAGTACTTC.

The chain recombines TRBV29-1 with TRBJ1-2; 8 bases are a match to TRBD1. The CDR3 length is 12 residues. With V trimmed by 6 bases and J by 7 bases, 7 bases remained unmatched. Germline V lookup: CDR1 SQVTM, CDR2 ANQGSEA. The CDR3 sequence: CSVSSTGVGYTF. The CDR3 coding sequence is TGCAGCGTCTCTTCGACAGGGGTTGGCTACACCTTC. The whole variable domain, filled in from reference TRBV29-1 and TRBJ1-2, reads SAVISQKPSRDICQRGTSLTIQCQVDSQVTMMFWYRQQPGQSLTLIATANQGSEATYESGFVIDKFPISRPNLTFSTLTVSNMSPEDSSIYLCSVSSTGVGYTFGSGTRLTVV.

The chain joins TRBV5-6 to TRBJ2-2, with TRBD2 identical over 8 bases. Germline lookup yields CDR1 SGHDT and CDR2 YYEEEE. Trimming at V came to 2 bases and at J to 3 bases, leaving 6 bases not matched to a gene. This CDR3 is built from 16 residues. CDR3: CASSFSSGGYTGELFF. The CDR3 nucleotides read TGTGCCAGCAGCTTTTCCAGCGGGGGATACACCGGGGAGCTGTTTTTT. Full variable domain (rest looked up from reference TRBV5-6 and TRBJ2-2): DAGVTQSPTHLIKTRGQQVTLRCSPKSGHDTVSWYQQALGQGPQFIFQYYEEEERQRGNFPDRFSGHQFPNYSSELNVNALLLGDSALYLCASSFSSGGYTGELFFGEGSRLTVL.

This clone turned up a few times. The V gene is TRBV29-1, the J gene TRBJ1-2; unclear D gene. CDR1 SQVTM and CDR2 ANQGSEA come from the germline V gene. This CDR3 has 13 amino acids. Trimming left V 3 bases short and J 1 base short, with 9 bases between. The CDR3 DNA reads as TGCAGCGTTGAGGGCCGGGTTAACTATGGCTACACCTTC. Residues: CSVEGRVNYGYTF.